This T cell receptor (beta chain) was recorded in a study of T cells in Graves' hyperthyroidism and ophthalmopathy. The CDR3 sequence is 13 residues long. With 2 bases clipped from V and 4 bases from J, the junction kept 4 bases outside the gene matches. CDR1 and CDR2 (germline): GTSNPN, SVGIG (reference sequence). This clonotype has a handful of counts. Clinical symptoms, serum thyroxine and TRAb, thyroid ultrasound and orbital computed tomography together formed the diagnostic basis. The PBMCs were sourced from fresh peripheral blood (around 9.9 ml). Amplification of TCR beta CDR3 regions was performed using RNA transcripts as template. The HTBI set primed first-round TCR CDR3 RT-PCR. TCRdb ran MiXCR on the multiplex PCR reads and lists one entry per CDR3 protein. The sample records about 520,000 distinct CDR3 sequences, roughly a quarter being singletons.

The rearrangement joins TRBV30 to TRBJ1-1, with TRBD1 identical over 7 bases. The TCR originated in a woman aged 25 to 39 with Graves' ophthalmopathy. The sample comprised blood. CDR3 residues: CAWSQRDSTEAFF. CDR3 nucleotides: TGTGCCTGGAGTCAAAGGGACAGCACTGAAGCTTTCTTT.